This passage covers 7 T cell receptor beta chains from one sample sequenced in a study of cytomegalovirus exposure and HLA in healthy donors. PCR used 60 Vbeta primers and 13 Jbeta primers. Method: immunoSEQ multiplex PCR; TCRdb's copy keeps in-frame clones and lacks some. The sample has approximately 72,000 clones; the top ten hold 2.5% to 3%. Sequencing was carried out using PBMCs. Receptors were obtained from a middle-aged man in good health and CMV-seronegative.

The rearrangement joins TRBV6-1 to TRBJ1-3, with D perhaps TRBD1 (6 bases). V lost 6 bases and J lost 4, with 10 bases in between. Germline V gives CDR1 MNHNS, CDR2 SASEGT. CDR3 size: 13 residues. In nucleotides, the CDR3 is TGTGCCAGCAGGAGGGGGACAGGAAACACCATATATTTT. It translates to CASRRGTGNTIYF.

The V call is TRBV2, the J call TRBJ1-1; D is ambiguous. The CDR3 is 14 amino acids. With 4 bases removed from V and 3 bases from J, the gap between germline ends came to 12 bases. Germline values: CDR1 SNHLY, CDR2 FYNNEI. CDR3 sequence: CASSVRVQDTEAFF. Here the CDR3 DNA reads TGTGCCAGCAGTGTGAGGGTGCAGGACACTGAAGCTTTCTTT.

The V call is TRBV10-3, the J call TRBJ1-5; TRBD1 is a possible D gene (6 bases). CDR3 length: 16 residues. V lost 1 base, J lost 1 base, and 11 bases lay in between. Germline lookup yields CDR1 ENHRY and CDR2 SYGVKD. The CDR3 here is CAISEFRGASNQPQHF. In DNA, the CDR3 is TGTGCCATCAGTGAGTTTCGGGGGGCAAGCAATCAGCCCCAGCATTTT.

The CDR3 here is CASSPIERSLDTQYF. Here the CDR3 DNA reads TGTGCCAGCTCACCAATCGAGCGGAGCCTCGATACGCAGTATTTT. The chain uses TRBV18 and TRBJ2-3; TRBD2 might be the D (5 bases). Germline CDR1 is KGHSH and CDR2 is LQKENI. This CDR3 has 15 residues. Trimming cost V 2 bases and J 6 bases, with 15 bases left between them.

DNA of the CDR3: TGTGCCAGCAGCGCGAATACAGGGGGCTTGGATGGCTACACCTTC. Translation gives CASSANTGGLDGYTF. The chain joins TRBV11-2 to TRBJ1-2; 9 bases fit TRBD1. V lost 5 bases, J lost 6 bases, and 10 bases stayed unmatched. The CDR3 totals 15 residues. Germline-derived CDR1 and CDR2 are SGHAT and FQNNGV.

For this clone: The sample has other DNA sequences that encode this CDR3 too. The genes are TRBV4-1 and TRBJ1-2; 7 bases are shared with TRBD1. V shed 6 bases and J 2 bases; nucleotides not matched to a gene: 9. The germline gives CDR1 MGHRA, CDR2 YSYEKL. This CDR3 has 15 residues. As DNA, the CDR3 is TGCGCCAGCAGTCACCCCGGGACAGAGAACTATGGCTACACCTTC. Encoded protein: CASSHPGTENYGYTF.

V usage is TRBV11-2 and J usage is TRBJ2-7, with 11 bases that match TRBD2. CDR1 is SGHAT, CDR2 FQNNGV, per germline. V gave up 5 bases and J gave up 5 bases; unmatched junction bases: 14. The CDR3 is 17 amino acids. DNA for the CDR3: TGTGCCAGCAGCCATTGGGCTAGCGGGGGGATTGGCGACGAGCAGTACTTC. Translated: CASSHWASGGIGDEQYF.